The 21 T cell receptor beta chains listed next were all sequenced from one sample in a study of T cell responses to AZD1222 COVID-19 vaccine (dated by TCRdb to 2020 to 2022). The meaning of the sample's time point label: baseline before first vaccination. Library preparation used the immunoSEQ multiplex PCR assay. TCRdb took over this immuneACCESS table, retaining in-frame rearrangements with V and J assigned. Such tables are incomplete; in checked studies, under half of the missing clones stem from an unresolved V gene, and the remainder is unexplained. This sample lists fewer than 120,000 clones; roughly four fifths were detected once. Of the sample, around 4.6% is held by the ten largest clones. This material consisted of peripheral blood, taken on day 0 of AZD1222 vaccination. The receptors come from an adult in good health.

J is TRBJ2-2 and V is TRBV6-1; 8 bases line up with TRBD2. V shed 7 bases and J 5 bases; nucleotides not matched to a gene: 9. The CDR3 runs to 15 residues. Germline V gene sequence: CDR1 MNHNS, CDR2 SASEGT. In nucleotides, the CDR3 is TGTGCCAGCACCCTGACTAGCGTATCTACCGGGGAGCTGTTTTTT. This sequence encodes CASTLTSVSTGELFF.

This clone was observed once. The chain has TRBV20-1 and TRBJ2-5; D unresolved. V was cut by 6 bases and J by 4 bases, with 6 bases left in between. The germline V gene has CDR1 DFQATT and CDR2 SNEGSKA (reference sequence). This CDR3 is built from 10 residues. The CDR3 region is CSASLETQYF. CDR3 nucleotide sequence: TGCAGTGCCTCACTAGAGACCCAGTACTTC.

The chain is built from TRBV11-2 and TRBJ1-4; the D gene is possibly TRBD1 (5 bases). Trimming removed 11 bases from V and 3 bases from J, with 25 bases in between. There are 17 residues in the CDR3. Germline CDR1 SGHAT, CDR2 FQNNGV. The CDR3 sequence is CASTEGQGGVSNEKLFF. The CDR3 DNA reads as TGTGCCTCCACAGAGGGTCAGGGTGGTGTATCTAATGAAAAACTGTTTTTT.

The V gene is TRBV7-2, the J gene TRBJ2-5, with TRBD2 matching 16 bases. Germline CDR1 and CDR2: SGHTA and FQGNSA. J was trimmed by 5 bases and V by 5 bases; bases with no gene match: 11. This CDR3 is 18 amino acids long. The CDR3 loop is CASSPPGLAGGRGETQYF. The CDR3, as DNA: TGTGCCAGCAGCCCCCCGGGACTAGCGGGGGGGCGGGGGGAGACCCAGTACTTC. The full variable domain, in which reference TRBV7-2 and TRBJ2-5 provide the parts outside the CDR3, is GAGVSQSPSNKVTEKGKDVELRCDPISGHTALYWYRQSLGQGLEFLIYFQGNSAPDKSGLPSDRFSAERTGGSVSTLTIQRTQQEDSAVYLCASSPPGLAGGRGETQYFGPGTRLLVL.

The chain couples TRBV4-3 to TRBJ1-2; a weak D match, TRBD1 (5 bases). Germline CDR1 is LGHNA and CDR2 is YSLEER. This CDR3 spans 16 amino acids. V dropped 4 bases and J dropped 6 bases, with 21 bases sitting between them. CDR3 protein: CASSPQGGARVHGYTF. DNA of the CDR3: TGCGCCAGCAGCCCTCAGGGAGGGGCGCGCGTCCATGGCTACACCTTC.

This clone was counted a single time. This sequence joins TRBV6-5 and TRBJ2-7, with D perhaps given as TRBD1 or TRBD2 (5 bases each). CDR1 and CDR2 (germline): MNHEY, SVGAGI. The length of the CDR3 is 14 residues. Trimming shortened V by 5 bases and J by 0 bases, and 11 bases separated the two germline ends. The CDR3 bases are TGTGCCAGCAGTCGGGACGGCTACTCCTACGAGCAGTACTTC. It specifies CASSRDGYSYEQYF.

This clone has only one observation. The J gene is TRBJ2-7, the V gene TRBV11-3, with 7 bases fitting TRBD1. The CDR3 has 13 residues. CDR1 is SGHNT and CDR2 is YENEEA in the germline V gene. The V segment lost 10 bases and the J segment 7 bases; nucleotides outside the gene matches: 13. This chain's CDR3 is CATGDSPTGEQYF. The CDR3 nucleotides are TGTGCCACCGGGGACAGCCCAACCGGGGAGCAGTACTTC.

The gene calls are TRBV15 and TRBJ2-2; possible D gene TRBD2, 5 bases. The CDR3 runs 14 residues. Germline V CDR1 and CDR2: LNHNV, YYDKDF (reference sequence). V shed 3 bases and J shed 1 base, with 6 bases lying between them. The DNA for the CDR3 is TGTGCCACCAGCAGGGGGAGGAACACCGGGGAGCTGTTTTTT. Amino acid sequence: CATSRGRNTGELFF.

V is TRBV4-1 and J is TRBJ2-1; the D gene is possibly TRBD2 (7 bases). Germline lookup yields CDR1 MGHRA and CDR2 YSYEKL. V gave up 4 bases and J gave up 8 bases, with 18 bases separating them. CDR3 length equals 15 residues. DNA for the CDR3: TGCGCCAGCAGCCGGATAGGGGGGGGGTATTATGAGCAGTTCTTC. Protein: CASSRIGGGYYEQFF.

This clone showed up just once. The rearrangement links TRBV3-1 (or the pseudogene TRBV3-2) to TRBJ1-6, with D unresolved. Germline lookup yields CDR1 LGHDT and CDR2 YNNKEL (reference sequence). The V and J ends lost 6 bases and 8 bases respectively, with 11 bases between them. The CDR3 covers 13 residues. CDR3 loop: CASRPFTHSPLHF. CDR3 in DNA: TGTGCCAGCAGACCATTCACCCATTCACCCCTCCACTTT.

V gene TRBV15 combines with J gene TRBJ1-1, with D tentatively TRBD1 (5 bases). This CDR3 contains 14 residues. V was clipped by 0 bases and J by 6 bases, with 11 bases between them. Per germline, CDR1 LNHNV and CDR2 YYDKDF (reference sequence). The CDR3 DNA reads TGTGCCACCAGCAGAGATAGGGGATCGGCTGAAGCTTTCTTT. Translating it yields CATSRDRGSAEAFF.

The genes are TRBV30 and TRBJ1-6; a weak D match, TRBD1 (6 bases). The CDR3 runs 15 residues. The ends were cut back, 1 base at V and 7 bases at J, with 14 bases in the middle. Looked up from germline, CDR1 is GTSNPN and CDR2 is SVGIG (reference sequence). The CDR3 here is CAWSEQGSGNSPLHF. The CDR3 DNA is TGTGCCTGGAGTGAACAGGGATCCGGGAATTCACCCCTCCACTTT.

This clone was seen at least ten times. The CDR3 DNA sequence: TGTGCCTGGAGTGCTTCATTCGACAGGGGGCGCGCTGAAGCTTTCTTT. As protein: CAWSASFDRGRAEAFF. The chain combines TRBV30 with TRBJ1-1; TRBD1 aligns across 10 bases. Germline CDR1 reads GTSNPN; CDR2 reads SVGIG (reference sequence). The CDR3 sequence is 16 residues long. V shed 1 base, J shed 6 bases, and the junction held 11 bases outside the gene matches.

The chain combines TRBV30 with TRBJ1-2, with D possibly TRBD1 on 5 matching bases. Trimming removed 3 bases at V and 7 bases at J, with 12 bases between. This CDR3 region has 12 residues. Per germline, CDR1 GTSNPN and CDR2 SVGIG (reference sequence). The CDR3 DNA follows: TGTGCCTGGAGCCCCCAGGGATTTGGCTACACCTTC. Amino acid sequence: CAWSPQGFGYTF.

This CDR3 is CASSYAGERDGYTF. In DNA form, the CDR3 reads TGTGCCAGCAGTTACGCCGGGGAGAGGGATGGCTACACCTTC. The chain combines TRBV6-5 with TRBJ1-2; D unresolved. This CDR3 comprises 14 residues. V lost 2 bases, J lost 6 bases, and 13 bases lay in between. Germline CDR1 and CDR2: MNHEY and SVGAGI.

This clone has just a few counts. The chain joins TRBV27 to TRBJ2-3; D is undetermined. V gave up 4 bases and J gave up 0 bases, with 5 bases separating them. Germline V gene lookup returns CDR1 MNHEY and CDR2 SMNVEV (reference sequence). The CDR3 is made up of 13 amino acids. The CDR3 coding sequence is TGTGCCAGCAGTTCCCCTAGCACAGATACGCAGTATTTT. This sequence encodes CASSSPSTDTQYF.

The chain carries TRBV7-9 and TRBJ2-7; 10 bases line up with TRBD2. This CDR3 region has 14 residues. The trim removed 8 bases at V and 4 bases at J, leaving 8 bases unmatched. CDR1 and CDR2 (germline): SEHNR, FQNEAQ (reference sequence). The CDR3 bases are TGTGCCAGCGGAAGGACTAGCGGCACTTACGAGCAGTACTTC. Its protein product is CASGRTSGTYEQYF.

The rearrangement links TRBV14 to TRBJ1-1; 8 bases are shared with TRBD1. V trimming: 4 bases; J trimming: 10 bases; junction bases outside the gene matches: 8. The CDR3 has 13 residues. Germline V gives CDR1 SGHDN, CDR2 FVKESK. Written as DNA, the CDR3 is TGTGCCAGCAGCCTGGACAGGGCGTCTGGAGCTTTCTTT. This gives the protein CASSLDRASGAFF.

Many counts were recorded for this clone. The rearrangement links TRBV19 to TRBJ1-1, with unresolved D. Germline V lookup: CDR1 LNHDA, CDR2 SQIVND (reference sequence). V lost 6 bases, J lost 0 bases, and 11 bases lay in between. The CDR3 spans 14 residues. CDR3 protein: CASRNGLMNTEAFF. As DNA, the CDR3 is TGTGCCAGTAGGAACGGGTTGATGAACACTGAAGCTTTCTTT. The entire variable domain, with the rest obtained from reference TRBV19 and TRBJ1-1, is as follows: DGGITQSPKYLFRKEGQNVTLSCEQNLNHDAMYWYRQDPGQGLRLIYYSQIVNDFQKGDIAEGYSVSREKKESFPLTVTSAQKNPTAFYLCASRNGLMNTEAFFGQGTRLTVV.

The rearrangement links TRBV19 to TRBJ1-6; the D gene is possibly TRBD1 (5 bases). The CDR3 contains 16 residues. Germline CDR1 LNHDA, CDR2 SQIVND (reference sequence). Trimming stripped 8 bases from V and 0 bases from J, with 14 bases between. CDR3 region: CASEEGPPSYNSPLHF. The CDR3 DNA follows: TGTGCCAGTGAGGAGGGGCCACCCTCCTATAATTCACCCCTCCACTTT. Filled out from reference TRBV19 and TRBJ1-6, the complete variable domain reads DGGITQSPKYLFRKEGQNVTLSCEQNLNHDAMYWYRQDPGQGLRLIYYSQIVNDFQKGDIAEGYSVSREKKESFPLTVTSAQKNPTAFYLCASEEGPPSYNSPLHFGNGTRLTVT.

This sequence joins TRBV5-1 and TRBJ1-2, with D maybe TRBD1 (5 bases). V lost 0 bases and J 4 bases, leaving 10 bases between the germline ends. CDR1 and CDR2 (germline): SGHRS, YFSETQ. The CDR3 totals 14 residues. CDR3 in amino acids: CASSLEAGTYGYTF. Here the CDR3 DNA reads TGCGCCAGCAGCTTGGAGGCAGGGACCTATGGCTACACCTTC.